Each of the 24 T cell receptor beta chains below was sequenced from the same sample in a study of cytomegalovirus exposure and HLA in healthy donors. Profiled with immunoSEQ multiplex PCR; TCRdb holds only in-frame clones, not every one. The table has tens of thousands of clones, more than 80% seen once. The sample comprised PBMCs. The receptors stem from a woman younger than 30 in good health and CMV-seronegative.

The chain is built from TRBV20-1 and TRBJ2-1, with a tentative D call TRBD2 (6 bases). Germline values: CDR1 DFQATT, CDR2 SNEGSKA (reference sequence). The CDR3 has 11 amino acids. V gave up 4 bases and J gave up 12 bases, with 13 bases separating them. In nucleotides, the CDR3 is TGCAGTGCTACAACCGGGGGTACGCAGTTCTTC. This codes for CSATTGGTQFF.

The rearrangement joins TRBV2 to TRBJ1-5; 10 bases match TRBD1. The CDR3 spans 15 residues. V lost 5 bases, J lost 5 bases, and 6 bases stayed unmatched. Germline V gene data show CDR1 as SNHLY and CDR2 as FYNNEI. CDR3 sequence (DNA): TGTGCCAGCAGTCCCGGGACAGGGGCCCATCAGCCCCAGCATTTT. This encodes CASSPGTGAHQPQHF.

The chain is built from TRBV18 and TRBJ1-1; D remains ambiguous. The germline V gene has CDR1 KGHSH and CDR2 LQKENI. The V gene lost 3 bases and the J gene lost 1 base, with 9 bases spanning the gap. The CDR3 contains 14 residues. The CDR3 coding sequence is TGTGCCAGCTCACCGAGGGCGGAGAACACTGAAGCTTTCTTT. It is translated as CASSPRAENTEAFF.

This clone was found once. CDR3 sequence: CASSPSRRGFTEAFF. The CDR3 DNA follows: TGTGCCAGCAGTCCCTCGCGCAGGGGGTTTACTGAAGCTTTCTTT. The genes are TRBV28 and TRBJ1-1, with 7 bases identical to TRBD1. Per germline, CDR1 MDHEN and CDR2 SYDVKM. The CDR3 contains 15 residues. Trimming removed 5 bases from V and 5 bases from J; junction bases left unmatched: 11. Combining the CDR3 with reference TRBV28 and TRBJ1-1 gives the whole variable domain DVKVTQSSRYLVKRTGEKVFLECVQDMDHENMFWYRQDPGLGLRLIYFSYDVKMKEKGDIPEGYSVSREKKERFSLILESASTNQTSMYLCASSPSRRGFTEAFFGQGTRLTVV.

This chain uses TRBV30 with TRBJ2-7; the match to TRBD1 covers 9 bases. With V trimmed by 5 bases and J by 7 bases, 15 bases remained unmatched. Germline lookup yields CDR1 GTSNPN and CDR2 SVGIG (reference sequence). CDR3 length: 15 amino acids. The CDR3 protein is CAWEPGTGTTWEQYF. The CDR3 nucleotides are TGTGCCTGGGAACCCGGGACAGGGACTACGTGGGAGCAGTACTTC.

The CDR3 coding sequence is TGTGCCAGCAGTTACTCGCACAGGGCAAATTATGGCTACACCTTC. Amino acid sequence: CASSYSHRANYGYTF. V and J are TRBV6-6 and TRBJ1-2; perhaps TRBD1 as D (6 bases). From germline, CDR1 is MNHNY and CDR2 SVGAGI (reference sequence). Trimming cost V 0 bases and J 5 bases, with 13 bases left between them. The CDR3 is 15 amino acids.

J is TRBJ2-5 and V is TRBV15; 7 nucleotides match TRBD2. The J call may be mistaken, given a closer DNA end match to TRBJ2-7. Germline V gene lookup returns CDR1 LNHNV and CDR2 YYDKDF (reference sequence). This CDR3 is built from 14 residues. CDR3 coding DNA: TGTGCCACCAGCAGAGATCGGGGGGCCTACGAGCAGTACTTC. It encodes CATSRDRGAYEQYF.

This clone showed up just a few times. V usage is TRBV30 and J usage is TRBJ2-6, with 7 bases aligning to TRBD1. The germline gives CDR1 GTSNPN, CDR2 SVGIG (reference sequence). Losses at the gene ends were 0 bases for V and 0 bases for J; bases not matched to a gene: 5. There are 17 residues in the CDR3. CDR3 in DNA: TGTGCCTGGAGTGTCACAGGGGTAAGCTCTGGGGCCAACGTCCTGACTTTC. The encoded protein is CAWSVTGVSSGANVLTF.

V is TRBV5-6 and J is TRBJ1-3, with D uncertain. The CDR3 covers 17 residues. Germline V gives CDR1 SGHDT, CDR2 YYEEEE. Between the trimmed V and J ends, which lost 4 bases and 0 bases, there was a span of 17 bases. This CDR3 reads CASSTLRTTSSGNTIYF. The DNA of the CDR3 is TGTGCCAGCAGCACTTTAAGAACTACCAGCTCTGGAAACACCATATATTTT.

The V gene is TRBV5-1, the J gene TRBJ2-5; the match to TRBD2 covers 15 bases. Looked up from germline, CDR1 is SGHRS and CDR2 is YFSETQ. The trim removed 4 bases at V and 2 bases at J, leaving 6 bases unmatched. This CDR3 has 17 residues. CDR3 sequence reads: CASSPGTSGGLQETQYF. CDR3 nucleotides: TGCGCCAGCAGCCCTGGGACTAGCGGGGGGTTACAAGAGACCCAGTACTTC.

V gene TRBV4-2 combines with J gene TRBJ2-5; D unresolved. V lost 0 bases to trimming and J lost 2 bases, with 10 bases between them. Germline V CDR1 and CDR2: LGHNA, YNFKEQ. The CDR3 has 15 amino acids. In DNA form, the CDR3 reads TGTGCCAGCAGCCAAGATGCGCAGGAACAAGAGACCCAGTACTTC. Residues: CASSQDAQEQETQYF.

The rearrangement joins TRBV5-1 to TRBJ2-5, with TRBD1 identical over 12 bases. Losses at the gene ends were 4 bases for V and 5 bases for J; bases not matched to a gene: 6. CDR1 and CDR2 (germline): SGHRS, YFSETQ. The CDR3 sequence is 15 residues long. DNA for the CDR3: TGCGCCAGCAGCGGGGGACAGGGGGCTTGGGAGACCCAGTACTTC. Translated: CASSGGQGAWETQYF.

This chain joins TRBV5-4 and TRBJ2-5; 8 bases align to TRBD1. Germline assignment: CDR1 SGHNT and CDR2 YYREEE (reference sequence). The CDR3 runs 13 residues. V lost 1 base to trimming and J lost 4 bases; unmatched junction nucleotides: 0. The CDR3 reads CASSLTGGETQYF. Written as DNA, the CDR3 is TGTGCCAGCAGCTTGACAGGGGGAGAGACCCAGTACTTC.

The chain employs TRBV2 and TRBJ1-1, with 9 bases that match TRBD1. V was pared by 7 bases and J by 0 bases, with 3 bases of the junction left unmatched. The CDR3 is made up of 14 amino acids. Germline V gives CDR1 SNHLY, CDR2 FYNNEI. The CDR3 loop reads CASTRTGVNTEAFF. In nucleotides, the CDR3 is TGTGCCAGCACCCGGACAGGGGTGAACACTGAAGCTTTCTTT.

This clone was observed a single time. The chain recombines TRBV5-1 with TRBJ1-1; unclear D gene. From germline, CDR1 is SGHRS and CDR2 YFSETQ. Trimming stripped 1 base from V and 0 bases from J, with 7 bases between. The CDR3 is made up of 14 amino acids. The CDR3 protein is CASSLYSMNTEAFF. CDR3 bases: TGCGCCAGCAGCTTGTACAGTATGAACACTGAAGCTTTCTTT.

This sequence joins TRBV5-1 and TRBJ1-2; 7 positions match TRBD1. CDR1 and CDR2 from the germline V gene are SGHRS and YFSETQ. The CDR3 loop spans 15 amino acids. The J segment lost 5 bases and the V segment lost 0 bases, leaving 7 bases of the junction unmatched. CDR3 loop: CASSLAGTVLYGYTF. CDR3 sequence (DNA): TGCGCCAGCAGCTTGGCCGGGACAGTGCTTTATGGCTACACCTTC.

CDR3 coding DNA: TGTGCCAGCAGCTACCTAACCCCCACAGATACGCAGTATTTT. The encoded protein is CASSYLTPTDTQYF. J is TRBJ2-3 and V is TRBV11-3; D ambiguous. V lost 4 bases and J 2 bases, leaving 10 bases between the germline ends. Per the germline V gene, CDR1 is SGHNT and CDR2 is YENEEA. This CDR3 has 14 residues.

The rearrangement joins TRBV5-4 to TRBJ2-7, with TRBD2 identical over 8 bases. Germline-derived CDR1 and CDR2 are SGHNT and YYREEE (reference sequence). V lost 1 base and J lost 3; bases outside the gene matches: 3. The length of the CDR3 is 14 residues. CDR3 loop: CASSLYTSGYEQYF. DNA for the CDR3: TGTGCCAGCAGCTTGTATACTAGCGGCTACGAGCAGTACTTC.

This clone was seen once. This chain connects TRBV6-1 to TRBJ1-2, with D tentatively TRBD1 (6 bases). This CDR3 has 13 amino acids. The ends were cut back, 4 bases at V and 8 bases at J, with 14 bases in the middle. Germline CDR1 reads MNHNS; CDR2 reads SASEGT. This CDR3 is CASSATGLGGYTF. CDR3 sequence (DNA): TGTGCCAGCAGTGCAACAGGGTTAGGGGGCTACACCTTC.

The CDR3, as DNA: TGCGCCAGCAGCCAGGGGCTATGGGGTAGGGGGCTTATCGGGGATGAGCAGTTCTTC. Translated: CASSQGLWGRGLIGDEQFF. This chain uses TRBV4-1 with TRBJ2-1; 7 positions agree with TRBD1. Germline assignment: CDR1 MGHRA and CDR2 YSYEKL. J lost 8 bases, V lost 3 bases, and 22 bases had no gene match. CDR3 length: 19 residues.

This rearrangement joins TRBV14 to TRBJ2-1; 12 bases fit TRBD2. With 1 base clipped from V and 14 bases from J, the junction kept 9 bases outside the gene matches. The CDR3 is 15 residues long. Germline V gene data show CDR1 as SGHDN and CDR2 as FVKESK. CDR3 in amino acids: CASSQARLAGVGKFF. CDR3 coding DNA: TGTGCCAGCAGCCAAGCGAGACTAGCGGGAGTCGGAAAGTTCTTC.

This clone showed up just a few times. The genes are TRBV10-3 and TRBJ1-5; no clear D. Trimming stripped 6 bases from V and 3 bases from J, with 12 bases between. In germline, CDR1 is ENHRY, CDR2 SYGVKD. The CDR3 loop spans 14 amino acids. As DNA, the CDR3 is TGTGCCATCAGGGACCCGGGAGACAATCAGCCCCAGCATTTT. Translating it yields CAIRDPGDNQPQHF.

This sequence joins TRBV9 and TRBJ1-6; possible D gene TRBD1, 5 bases. This CDR3 has 15 residues. CDR1 is SGDLS and CDR2 is YYNGEE in the germline V gene. V was cut by 0 bases and J by 6 bases, with 10 bases left in between. The CDR3 sequence: CASSVGQGLNSPLHF. DNA of the CDR3: TGTGCCAGCAGCGTAGGGCAGGGACTTAATTCACCCCTCCACTTT. The variable domain in full, with the rest retrieved from reference TRBV9 and TRBJ1-6, is DSGVTQTPKHLITATGQRVTLRCSPRSGDLSVYWYQQSLDQGLQFLIQYYNGEERAKGNILERFSAQQFPDLHSELNLSSLELGDSALYFCASSVGQGLNSPLHFGNGTRLTVT.

The chain combines TRBV2 with TRBJ2-7; TRBD2 matches 12 bases. J was trimmed by 6 bases and V by 6 bases; bases with no gene match: 6. CDR1 is SNHLY and CDR2 is FYNNEI in the germline V gene. CDR3 length: 14 residues. The CDR3 region has the DNA TGTGCCAGCAGACCCGGGACTAGCGGGTTCGAGCAGTACTTC. Translated: CASRPGTSGFEQYF.